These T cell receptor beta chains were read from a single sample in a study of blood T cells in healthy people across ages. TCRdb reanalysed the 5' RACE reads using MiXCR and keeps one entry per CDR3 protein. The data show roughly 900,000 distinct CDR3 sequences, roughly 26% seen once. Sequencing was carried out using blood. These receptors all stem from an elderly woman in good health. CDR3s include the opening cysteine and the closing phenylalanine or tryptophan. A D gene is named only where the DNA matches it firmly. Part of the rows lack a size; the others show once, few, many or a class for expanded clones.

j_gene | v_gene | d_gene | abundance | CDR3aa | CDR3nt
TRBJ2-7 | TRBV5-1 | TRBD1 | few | CASSFQGALDEQYF | TGCGCCAGCAGCTTCCAGGGGGCTTTGGACGAGCAGTACTTC
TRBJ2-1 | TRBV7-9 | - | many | CASSYPVGNEQFF | TGTGCCAGCAGTTACCCGGTGGGCAATGAGCAGTTCTTC
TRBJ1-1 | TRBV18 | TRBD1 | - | CASSTGTLGTGLNTEAFF | TGTGCCAGCTCTACCGGAACACTAGGGACAGGATTGAACACTGAAGCTTTCTTT
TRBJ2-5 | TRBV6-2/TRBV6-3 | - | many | CASSINYSRETQYF | TGTGCCAGCAGCATCAACTACTCCCGAGAGACCCAGTACTTC
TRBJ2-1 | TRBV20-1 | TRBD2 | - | CSARALAGLYNEQFF | TGCAGTGCTAGGGCACTAGCGGGGCTCTACAATGAGCAGTTCTTC
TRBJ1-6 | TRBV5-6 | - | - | CASGLYAGGNSPLHF | TGTGCCAGCGGTCTATATGCGGGGGGCAATTCACCCCTCCACTTT
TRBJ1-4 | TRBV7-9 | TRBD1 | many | CASSSGTGATNEKLFF | TGTGCCAGCAGCTCCGGGACAGGTGCAACTAATGAAAAACTGTTTTTT
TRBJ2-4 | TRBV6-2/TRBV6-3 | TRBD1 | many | CASSLTRDSQNIQYF | TGTGCCAGCAGCCTTACCCGGGACAGTCAAAACATTCAGTACTTC
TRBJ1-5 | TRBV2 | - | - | CASKRDPGGNQPQHF | TGTGCCAGCAAAAGGGACCCGGGGGGCAATCAGCCCCAGCATTTT
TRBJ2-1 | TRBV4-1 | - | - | CASSQDIGHDEQFF | TGCGCCAGCAGCCAAGATATAGGCCACGATGAGCAGTTCTTC
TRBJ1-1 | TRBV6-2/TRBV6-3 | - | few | CASSLRYEAFF | TGTGCCAGCAGTTTAAGATATGAAGCTTTCTTT
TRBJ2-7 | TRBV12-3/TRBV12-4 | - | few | CASSKVIGYNEQYF | TGTGCCAGCAGCAAAGTTATAGGGTACAATGAGCAGTACTTC
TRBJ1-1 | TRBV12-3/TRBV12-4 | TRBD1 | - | CASSWTGARNTEAFF | TGTGCCAGCAGTTGGACAGGGGCGAGGAACACTGAAGCTTTCTTT
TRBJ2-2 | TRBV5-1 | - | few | CASSLVGETTGELFF | TGCGCCAGCAGCTTGGTGGGGGAGACCACCGGGGAGCTGTTTTTT
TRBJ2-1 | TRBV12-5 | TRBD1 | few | CASGPPGQFSEQFF | TGTGCTAGTGGTCCCCCGGGACAGTTTAGTGAGCAGTTCTTC
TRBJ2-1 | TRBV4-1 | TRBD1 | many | CASSQEVGTGSGNEQFF | TGCGCCAGCAGCCAAGAAGTCGGGACAGGGTCGGGGAATGAGCAGTTCTTC
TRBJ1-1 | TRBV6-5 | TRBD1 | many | CASRRQGRNTEAFF | TGTGCCAGCAGGCGACAGGGAAGGAACACTGAAGCTTTCTTT
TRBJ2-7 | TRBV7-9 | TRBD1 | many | CASSSWTGFTYEQYF | TGTGCCAGCAGCTCATGGACAGGGTTTACCTACGAGCAGTACTTC
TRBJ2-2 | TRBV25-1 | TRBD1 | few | CASSAQSGTGFGTGELFF | TGTGCCAGCAGTGCTCAATCCGGGACAGGGTTCGGGACCGGGGAGCTGTTTTTT
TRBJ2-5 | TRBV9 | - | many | CASSVTPGLQETQYF | TGTGCCAGCAGCGTTACCCCGGGACTTCAAGAGACCCAGTACTTC
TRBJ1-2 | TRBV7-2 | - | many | CASSLLSYGYTF | TGTGCCAGCAGCTTACTTTCCTATGGCTACACCTTC
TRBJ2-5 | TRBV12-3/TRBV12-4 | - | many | CATSPLLGDGTQYF | TGTGCCACTTCGCCCCTACTCGGAGATGGGACCCAGTACTTC
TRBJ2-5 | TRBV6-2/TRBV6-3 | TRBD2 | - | CASRRGGGAETQYF | TGTGCCAGCAGGCGGGGGGGCGGGGCAGAGACCCAGTACTTC
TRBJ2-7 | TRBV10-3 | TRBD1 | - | CAISESVSGGYEQYF | TGTGCCATCAGTGAGTCGGTGTCAGGGGGCTACGAGCAGTACTTC
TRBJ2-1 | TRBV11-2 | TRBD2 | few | CASSPPSSGGATEQFF | TGTGCCAGCAGCCCGCCTTCTAGCGGGGGGGCCACTGAGCAGTTCTTC
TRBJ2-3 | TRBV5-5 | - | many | CASSLRSQGTDTQYF | TGTGCCAGCAGCTTGAGGTCGCAGGGCACAGATACGCAGTATTTT
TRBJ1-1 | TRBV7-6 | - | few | CASSLDGREAFF | TGTGCCAGCAGCTTAGACGGACGGGAAGCTTTCTTT
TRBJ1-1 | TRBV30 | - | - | CAWSRPHRVWETEAFF | TGTGCCTGGAGTAGGCCCCACAGGGTATGGGAGACTGAAGCTTTCTTT
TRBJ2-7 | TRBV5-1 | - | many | CASSLAFIFGQPYEQYF | TGCGCCAGCAGCTTGGCCTTTATCTTTGGACAGCCCTACGAGCAGTACTTC
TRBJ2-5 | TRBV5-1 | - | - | CASSPRAMNIHNEQYF | TGCGCCAGCAGCCCCCGCGCCATGAACATTCACAATGAGCAGTACTTC
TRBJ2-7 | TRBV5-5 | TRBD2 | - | CASSLELAAGEQYF | TGTGCCAGCAGCTTGGAGCTAGCGGCTGGTGAGCAGTACTTC
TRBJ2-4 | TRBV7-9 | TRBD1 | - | CASRHSDRDQSIQYF | TGTGCCAGCAGACATTCTGACAGGGACCAAAGCATTCAGTACTTC
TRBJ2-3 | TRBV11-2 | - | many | CASSRATDTQYF | TGTGCCAGCTCCAGGGCCACAGATACGCAGTATTTT
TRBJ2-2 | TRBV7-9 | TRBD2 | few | CASSWKTSAAPGELFF | TGTGCCAGCAGCTGGAAGACTAGCGCGGCCCCCGGGGAGCTGTTTTTT
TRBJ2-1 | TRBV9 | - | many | CASSEGVHDEQFF | TGTGCCAGCAGCGAGGGGGTCCATGATGAGCAGTTCTTC
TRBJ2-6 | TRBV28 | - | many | CASRQGGSGANVLTF | TGTGCCAGCAGGCAGGGGGGCTCTGGGGCCAACGTCCTGACTTTC
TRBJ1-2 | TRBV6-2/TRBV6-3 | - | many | CASSYLGRTASNYGYTF | TGTGCCAGCAGTTACCTTGGAAGGACAGCTTCTAACTATGGCTACACCTTC
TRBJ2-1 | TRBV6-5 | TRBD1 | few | CASSYSGQGSSEQFF | TGTGCCAGCAGTTACTCCGGACAGGGGAGTAGTGAGCAGTTCTTC
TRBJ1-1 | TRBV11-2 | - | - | CASSLVRRFEVGAFF | TGTGCCAGCAGCTTAGTTCGACGTTTTGAAGTTGGAGCTTTCTTT
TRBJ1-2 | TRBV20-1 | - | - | CSASPSGSYGYTF | TGCAGTGCTAGCCCTTCCGGCAGCTATGGCTACACCTTC
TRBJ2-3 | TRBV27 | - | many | CASASHARRTDTQYF | TGTGCCAGCGCCTCTCATGCTAGGAGGACAGATACGCAGTATTTT
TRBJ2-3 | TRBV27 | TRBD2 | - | CASSSPLDSGGTDTQYF | TGTGCCAGCAGTTCCCCTTTGGATAGCGGGGGCACAGATACGCAGTATTTT
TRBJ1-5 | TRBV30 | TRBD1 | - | CAWSARGSPQHF | TGTGCCTGGAGTGCCAGGGGGTCGCCCCAGCATTTT
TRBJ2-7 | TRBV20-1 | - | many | CSARISGRVRYEQYF | TGCAGTGCTAGAATCTCAGGGAGAGTTCGCTACGAGCAGTACTTC
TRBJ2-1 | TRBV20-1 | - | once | CSAREGMLGNEQFF | TGCAGTGCTAGAGAAGGGATGTTGGGCAATGAGCAGTTCTTC
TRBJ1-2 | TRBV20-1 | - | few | CSARDGGPRDYGYTF | TGCAGTGCTAGAGATGGAGGGCCTCGGGACTATGGCTACACCTTC
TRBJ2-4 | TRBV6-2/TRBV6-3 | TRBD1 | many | CASSEGQALAKNIQYF | TGTGCCAGCAGTGAAGGACAGGCTTTAGCCAAAAACATTCAGTACTTC
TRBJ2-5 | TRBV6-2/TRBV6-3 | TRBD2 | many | CASMSRTSPQETQYF | TGTGCCAGCATGAGTAGGACTAGCCCCCAAGAGACCCAGTACTTC